Listed below are T cell receptor beta chains from one sample, sequenced in a study of cytomegalovirus exposure and HLA in healthy donors. Repertoires were generated with immunoSEQ multiplex PCR, while TCRdb's copy carries only in-frame clones and drops some. The sample has 150,000 to 200,000 clones, around four fifths seen once. The source material was PBMCs. The receptors here all came from a man younger than 30 in good health and CMV-seronegative. Both conserved end residues are part of each CDR3. Fields, in order: V gene, D gene, J gene, CDR3 DNA, CDR3 protein. A D gene is named only where the DNA matches it firmly.

V: TRBV11-2
D: TRBD2
J: TRBJ2-3
DNA: TGTGCCGTTTCCCCCGGAGGCCGCACTAGCGGGGATTCAGATACGCAGTATTTT
CDR3: CAVSPGGRTSGDSDTQYF

V: TRBV4-1
D: TRBD1
J: TRBJ1-2
DNA: TGCGCCAGCAGCCAAGAGTCAAGGGGGCGAAGGTATGGCTACACCTTC
CDR3: CASSQESRGRRYGYTF

V: TRBV13
D: TRBD2
J: TRBJ2-1
DNA: TGTGCCAGCAGCCGGTCCGGTAAGACTAGCGGGAGTATGAATGAGCAGTTCTTC
CDR3: CASSRSGKTSGSMNEQFF

V: TRBV7-3
D: TRBD1
J: TRBJ2-7
DNA: TGTGCCAGCAGCCTCCAGGGGGCCTCGCTCCACGAGCAGTACTTC
CDR3: CASSLQGASLHEQYF

V: TRBV7-9
D: TRBD1
J: TRBJ1-1
DNA: TGTGCCAGCAGACCCGGGACAGGGAACCCTGAAGCTTTCTTT
CDR3: CASRPGTGNPEAFF

V: TRBV28
D: TRBD1
J: TRBJ2-7
DNA: TGTGCCAGCAGCCCCCCGGGACAGGGGTACTACGAGCAGTACTTC
CDR3: CASSPPGQGYYEQYF

V: TRBV4-1
D: TRBD2
J: TRBJ2-3
DNA: TGCGCCAGCAGCCCCGCTCCGGGGGGTGCAGATACGCAGTATTTT
CDR3: CASSPAPGGADTQYF

V: TRBV5-1
D: -
J: TRBJ2-3
DNA: TGCGCCAGCAGAATGGAGTTCGCAACCACAGATACGCAGTATTTT
CDR3: CASRMEFATTDTQYF

V: TRBV7-8
D: -
J: TRBJ2-2
DNA: TGTGCCAGCACCAAGGACAGAGCGAACACCGGGGAGCTGTTTTTT
CDR3: CASTKDRANTGELFF

V: TRBV18
D: TRBD1
J: TRBJ2-5
DNA: TGTGCCAGCTCACCACCTACAGGGGCAGGAGAGACCCAGTACTTC
CDR3: CASSPPTGAGETQYF

V: TRBV2
D: TRBD1
J: TRBJ2-2
DNA: TGTGCCAGCGGGGACAGGGGATACACCGGGGAGCTGTTTTTT
CDR3: CASGDRGYTGELFF

V: TRBV29-1
D: TRBD1
J: TRBJ2-7
DNA: TGCAGCGTTAGTGGGGGGACAGGGAGAAACGAGCAGTACTTC
CDR3: CSVSGGTGRNEQYF

V: TRBV27
D: TRBD2
J: TRBJ2-1
DNA: TGTGCCAGCAGTTCGGGACTAGCGGGGAGGAATGAGCAGTTCTTC
CDR3: CASSSGLAGRNEQFF

V: TRBV30
D: TRBD2
J: TRBJ2-5
DNA: TGTGCCTGGAGTATGACTAGCGGCCAAGAGACCCAGTACTTC
CDR3: CAWSMTSGQETQYF

V: TRBV6-5
D: TRBD1
J: TRBJ1-1
DNA: TGTGCCAGCAGTTATGGGACAGGGAGCACTGAAGCTTTCTTT
CDR3: CASSYGTGSTEAFF

V: TRBV30
D: TRBD2
J: TRBJ2-5
DNA: TGTGCCTGGAGTGTAGGTAGCGGGGCCCACCAAGAGACCCAGTACTTC
CDR3: CAWSVGSGAHQETQYF

V: TRBV11-2
D: -
J: TRBJ2-5
DNA: TGTGCCAGCAGCCACGAAGGACTACCGGGCGAGGCCCAGTACTTC
CDR3: CASSHEGLPGEAQYF

V: TRBV5-4
D: TRBD1
J: TRBJ2-2
DNA: TGTGCCAGCAGCTTGAGGGACAGAAACCTCGGGGAGCTGTTTTTT
CDR3: CASSLRDRNLGELFF